This T cell receptor (beta chain) was captured by sequencing in a study of blood T cell repertoires in COVID-19. Study summary: The study drew acute and convalescent COVID-19 samples from the United States, Italy and Spain.

The CDR3 is 14 amino acids. Per the germline V gene, CDR1 is SGDLS and CDR2 is YYNGEE. Trimming removed 7 bases from V and 5 bases from J; junction bases left unmatched: 6. In the original analysis: Estimation of nucleated cell counts was performed using reference gene primer amplification. Measured with immunoSEQ multiplex PCR; TCRdb has only the in-frame clones, and not every one. From that table come the V and J calls and clone size; the DNA was used to work out D and trimming. The table includes about 37,000 clones, around 93% detected once. The chain employs TRBV9 and TRBJ2-2; 9 positions agree with TRBD2. The sequencing sample was made of peripheral blood. The TCR originated in a woman under 40 in a cohort sampled during active COVID-19. The CDR3 protein is CASSTSGRTGELFF. DNA for the CDR3: TGTGCCAGCTCGACCAGCGGGAGGACCGGGGAGCTGTTTTTT.